The T cell receptor beta chain under discussion was sequenced for a study of T cells expressing NK-cell markers. Study observations and caveats: There were several donors in whom these clonotypes also led the CD3+CD56-NKG2C+ fraction.

Details on this clonotype: Its target is not known.

This CDR3 comprises 17 residues. TCRdb reanalyzed the 5' RACE reads, giving one entry per CDR3 protein sequence and no DNA. The sample totals about 370,000 distinct CDR3 sequences. Sequences were obtained from blood T cells: a sorted CD56 or NKG2C T cell subset, CD4+ or CD8+ T cells, or bulk PBMC T cells (not recorded which). The sequence came from a woman aged 45 to 65 in good health. This chain joins TRBV21-1 and TRBJ1-5; TCRdb designates TRBD1, a call that cannot be tested without DNA. TRBV21-1 constitutes a pseudogene. The CDR3 is CASSPKHRGEGNQPQHF.